One and the same sample provided the 23 T cell receptor beta chains below, sequenced in a study of blood T cell repertoires in COVID-19. Only in-frame clones appear in the TCRdb table, and some are missing; sequencing was by immunoSEQ multiplex PCR. The sample carries 200,000 to 300,000 clones, around 87% recorded once. The sequenced material came from peripheral blood. Receptors were obtained from a woman aged 50 to 60 with acute or convalescent COVID-19.

The chain recombines TRBV7-2 with TRBJ2-3; TRBD2 agrees at 7 bases. The V segment lost 3 bases and the J segment 4 bases; nucleotides outside the gene matches: 13. This CDR3 comprises 17 residues. Looked up from germline, CDR1 is SGHTA and CDR2 is FQGNSA. The CDR3, as DNA: TGTGCCAGCAGCTTGGTATTCGGCGGGAGCAGCGCAGATACGCAGTATTTT. This encodes CASSLVFGGSSADTQYF.

The gene calls are TRBV7-2 and TRBJ1-4, with a weak D call TRBD1 (5 bases). This CDR3 contains 14 residues. In germline, CDR1 is SGHTA, CDR2 FQGNSA. Trimming took off 5 bases at V and 12 bases at J, with 19 bases between the two ends. The CDR3 here is CASSPPRDGRELFF. The DNA for the CDR3 is TGTGCCAGCAGCCCCCCCCGGGACGGGAGGGAACTGTTTTTT.

The V and J genes are TRBV25-1 and TRBJ1-1, with 7 bases fitting TRBD1. The V gene end was trimmed by 3 bases and the J gene end by 1 base; junction bases not matched to a gene: 8. The CDR3 sequence is 16 residues long. The V gene's germline CDR1 is MGHDK and CDR2 SYGVNS. CDR3 coding DNA: TGTGCCAGCAGTGACGTTAGACAGGGTACGAACACTGAAGCTTTCTTT. Its translation: CASSDVRQGTNTEAFF. Using reference TRBV25-1 and TRBJ1-1 for the parts outside the CDR3, the full variable domain is EADIYQTPRYLVIGTGKKITLECSQTMGHDKMYWYQQDPGMELHLIHYSYGVNSTEKGDLSSESTVSRIRTEHFPLTLESARPSHTSQYLCASSDVRQGTNTEAFFGQGTRLTVV.

A single count supports this clone. This chain connects TRBV5-1 to TRBJ1-1; D uncertain. Trimming left V 0 bases short and J 3 bases short, with 9 bases between. The CDR3 has 14 amino acids. Per germline, CDR1 SGHRS and CDR2 YFSETQ. The CDR3 sequence is CASSLGRLDTEAFF. Written as DNA, the CDR3 is TGCGCCAGCAGCTTGGGGAGACTGGACACTGAAGCTTTCTTT. Complete variable domain (other parts from reference TRBV5-1 and TRBJ1-1): KAGVTQTPRYLIKTRGQQVTLSCSPISGHRSVSWYQQTPGQGLQFLFEYFSETQRNKGNFPGRFSGRQFSNSRSEMNVSTLELGDSALYLCASSLGRLDTEAFFGQGTRLTVV.

The J gene is TRBJ1-4, the V gene TRBV27, with D tentatively TRBD1 (6 bases). The CDR3 has 14 amino acids. V dropped 10 bases and J dropped 8 bases, with 20 bases sitting between them. The germline CDR1 and CDR2 sequences are MNHEY and SMNVEV (reference sequence). In DNA form, the CDR3 reads TGTGCCACCTCGCCCCGGCAGGGGAGCGAAAAACTGTTTTTT. Residues: CATSPRQGSEKLFF.

The chain joins TRBV4-1 to TRBJ2-7, with D tentatively TRBD2 (6 bases). Looked up from germline, CDR1 is MGHRA and CDR2 is YSYEKL. This CDR3 is 17 amino acids long. Trimming removed 0 bases from V and 3 bases from J, with 18 bases in between. The CDR3 coding sequence is TGCGCCAGCAGCCAAGAACCCTCGACTAGGGACCTCTACGAGCAGTACTTC. Translation: CASSQEPSTRDLYEQYF.

The table lists this clone with a few counts. The V gene is TRBV5-1, the J gene TRBJ2-5, with TRBD1 matching 8 bases. Trimming took 4 bases from V and 0 from J; bases not matched to a gene: 5. There are 15 residues in the CDR3. Germline V lookup: CDR1 SGHRS, CDR2 YFSETQ. The CDR3 spells CASSPGQGNQETQYF. In DNA form, the CDR3 reads TGCGCCAGCAGCCCCGGACAGGGCAACCAAGAGACCCAGTACTTC. Full variable domain (outside the CDR3, taken from reference TRBV5-1 and TRBJ2-5): KAGVTQTPRYLIKTRGQQVTLSCSPISGHRSVSWYQQTPGQGLQFLFEYFSETQRNKGNFPGRFSGRQFSNSRSEMNVSTLELGDSALYLCASSPGQGNQETQYFGPGTRLLVL.

The V gene is TRBV29-1, the J gene TRBJ2-7, with 9 nucleotides matching TRBD2. V was pared by 4 bases and J by 4 bases, with 8 bases of the junction left unmatched. The CDR3 runs to 14 residues. Germline loops: CDR1 SQVTM, CDR2 ANQGSEA. Here the CDR3 reads CSVVAGGEPYEQYF. DNA for the CDR3: TGCAGCGTTGTCGCGGGGGGGGAACCTTACGAGCAGTACTTC.

The CDR3 region has the DNA TGTGCCAGCAGCCAGGAGGGCCCCTATAATTCACCCCTCCACTTT. This codes for CASSQEGPYNSPLHF. The chain joins TRBV3-1 (or the pseudogene TRBV3-2) to TRBJ1-6; D uncertain. Germline CDR1 reads LGHDT; CDR2 reads YNNKEL (reference sequence). Trimming removed 3 bases at V and 2 bases at J, with 8 bases between. The CDR3 has 15 amino acids.

The chain joins TRBV5-1 to TRBJ1-6; D possibly corresponds to TRBD1 (6 bases). Trimming shortened V by 2 bases and J by 5 bases, and 14 bases separated the two germline ends. The CDR3 is 16 residues long. Per germline, CDR1 SGHRS and CDR2 YFSETQ. CDR3 in DNA: TGCGCCAGCAGCTTTACGCCAGGGGCCAATAATTCACCCCTCCACTTT. Translating gives CASSFTPGANNSPLHF. Using reference TRBV5-1 and TRBJ1-6 for the parts outside the CDR3, the full variable domain is KAGVTQTPRYLIKTRGQQVTLSCSPISGHRSVSWYQQTPGQGLQFLFEYFSETQRNKGNFPGRFSGRQFSNSRSEMNVSTLELGDSALYLCASSFTPGANNSPLHFGNGTRLTVT.

In this sample, this clone turned up once. V and J are TRBV5-4 and TRBJ1-4, with D possibly matching TRBD1 (6 bases). In germline, CDR1 is SGHNT, CDR2 YYREEE (reference sequence). The CDR3 runs to 14 residues. Trimming left V 7 bases short and J 0 bases short, with 10 bases between. For the CDR3, the DNA is TGTGCCAGCCATGGGGGCTCAACTAATGAAAAACTGTTTTTT. This codes for CASHGGSTNEKLFF.

The V call is TRBV24-1, the J call TRBJ1-2; 10 bases are a match to TRBD1. The CDR3 runs 14 residues. The germline V gene has CDR1 KGHDR and CDR2 SFDVKD. V gave up 3 bases and J gave up 7 bases; unmatched junction bases: 4. CDR3: CATSDPTGGGGYTF. CDR3 in DNA: TGTGCCACCAGTGATCCGACAGGGGGCGGTGGCTACACCTTC.

J is TRBJ2-5 and V is TRBV4-1, with D perhaps matching TRBD2 (6 bases). V dropped 2 bases and J dropped 1 base, with 11 bases sitting between them. This CDR3 has 15 residues. Per the germline V gene, CDR1 is MGHRA and CDR2 is YSYEKL. CDR3 DNA: TGCGCCAGCAGCCAACGGGGGATGACCCAAGAGACCCAGTACTTC. Protein product: CASSQRGMTQETQYF.

The chain employs TRBV9 and TRBJ1-2, with 9 nucleotides matching TRBD1. CDR3 size: 14 residues. Trimming removed 3 bases from V and 1 base from J; junction bases left unmatched: 1. Germline assignment: CDR1 SGDLS and CDR2 YYNGEE. The CDR3 here is CASSADRGNYGYTF. Here the CDR3 DNA reads TGTGCCAGCAGCGCGGACAGGGGTAACTATGGCTACACCTTC.

J is TRBJ1-5 and V is TRBV18; a weak D match, TRBD1 (5 bases). CDR1 and CDR2 from the germline V gene are KGHSH and LQKENI. Trimming cost V 3 bases and J 0 bases, with 12 bases left between them. The CDR3 is 16 residues long. The CDR3 DNA reads as TGTGCCAGCTCACCCCAAGGCGGGGGTAGCAATCAGCCCCAGCATTTT. Translated, it gives CASSPQGGGSNQPQHF.

The chain employs TRBV24-1 and TRBJ1-2, with D uncertain. This CDR3 contains 12 residues. Trimming cost V 7 bases and J 2 bases, with 7 bases left between them. Germline CDR1 is KGHDR and CDR2 is SFDVKD. CDR3 coding DNA: TGTGCCACCAGGGGCAGAAACTATGGCTACACCTTC. Translated: CATRGRNYGYTF.

The V and J genes are TRBV7-2 and TRBJ2-7, with 9 bases that match TRBD2. The CDR3 has 16 residues. With 1 base clipped from V and 2 bases from J, the junction kept 6 bases outside the gene matches. Germline CDR1 SGHTA, CDR2 FQGNSA. The CDR3 DNA sequence: TGTGCCAGCAGCTTAGTCGTAGCGGGAGAGGCCTACGAGCAGTACTTC. It is translated as CASSLVVAGEAYEQYF.

The V and J genes are TRBV30 and TRBJ2-7, with 9 bases identical to TRBD1. This CDR3 is 15 amino acids long. V shed 3 bases, J shed 2 bases, and the junction held 8 bases outside the gene matches. Looked up from germline, CDR1 is GTSNPN and CDR2 is SVGIG (reference sequence). The chain's CDR3 is CAWSQGQGLAYEQYF. The CDR3 DNA sequence: TGTGCCTGGAGCCAGGGACAGGGTTTGGCCTACGAGCAGTACTTC.

V usage is TRBV27 and J usage is TRBJ1-4; D call uncertain. The CDR3 length is 15 residues. CDR1 and CDR2 from the germline V gene are MNHEY and SMNVEV (reference sequence). V lost 6 bases and J lost 5, with 16 bases in between. The CDR3 region is CASRRAGEGNEKLFF. In DNA, the CDR3 is TGTGCCAGCAGGCGGGCCGGGGAGGGAAATGAAAAACTGTTTTTT. The whole variable domain, remainder taken from reference TRBV27 and TRBJ1-4, is EAQVTQNPRYLITVTGKKLTVTCSQNMNHEYMSWYRQDPGLGLRQIYYSMNVEVTDKGDVPEGYKVSRKEKRNFPLILESPSPNQTSLYFCASRRAGEGNEKLFFGSGTQLSVL.

The rearrangement links TRBV15 to TRBJ1-4; D may be TRBD1 (6 bases). Germline-derived CDR1 and CDR2 are LNHNV and YYDKDF (reference sequence). The V gene lost 1 base and the J gene lost 7 bases, with 13 bases spanning the gap. This CDR3 spans 15 amino acids. CDR3 bases: TGTGCCACCAGCAGAGGTACAGGGAAGGGTGAAAAACTGTTTTTT. Protein sequence: CATSRGTGKGEKLFF. Full variable domain (rest looked up from reference TRBV15 and TRBJ1-4): DAMVIQNPRYQVTQFGKPVTLSCSQTLNHNVMYWYQQKSSQAPKLLFHYYDKDFNNEADTPDNFQSRRPNTSFCFLDIRSPGLGDTAMYLCATSRGTGKGEKLFFGSGTQLSVL.

The chain couples TRBV14 to TRBJ2-1, with 10 bases identical to TRBD2. Trimming removed 4 bases from V and 1 base from J; junction bases left unmatched: 13. The CDR3 totals 19 residues. Germline values: CDR1 SGHDN, CDR2 FVKESK. The CDR3, as DNA: TGTGCCAGCAGCCTTTGGAAGCTAGCGGGAGCAGGATCCTACAATGAGCAGTTCTTC. Its protein is CASSLWKLAGAGSYNEQFF.

The rearrangement uses TRBV10-3 and TRBJ2-5; 7 nucleotides agree with TRBD1. V was pared by 7 bases and J by 5 bases, with 10 bases of the junction left unmatched. This CDR3 has 14 residues. The germline V gene has CDR1 ENHRY and CDR2 SYGVKD. The chain's CDR3 is CAITPTGSHETQYF. CDR3 nucleotides: TGTGCCATCACCCCGACAGGGAGCCACGAGACCCAGTACTTC.

This chain connects TRBV5-1 to TRBJ1-2, with a possible D match to TRBD1 (5 bases). The V gene lost 4 bases and the J gene lost 7 bases, with 20 bases spanning the gap. The CDR3 loop spans 15 amino acids. The germline CDR1 and CDR2 sequences are SGHRS and YFSETQ. The CDR3 nucleotides read TGCGCCAGCAGCCTAGGGGCCCCGGCGGGGGTTGGCTACACCTTC. Its protein product is CASSLGAPAGVGYTF.